A selection of T cell receptor beta chains follows, all from one sample in a study of siplizumab effects on memory and regulatory T cells. The method was immunoSEQ multiplex PCR; TCRdb's version includes in-frame clones alone and lacks a portion of them. This table holds about 50,000 clones, approximately 84% found once. What was sequenced was naive CD8+ T cells sorted from blood. The receptors shown here come from a human donor in good health. Each CDR3 is given with its conserved first and last residue. The D gene is left open where the match is weak. Rows give clone size only sometimes, using once, few, many, or a class for an expanded clone.

clone_size j_call v_call d_call cdr3_nt cdr3_aa
- TRBJ1-1 TRBV7-8 - TGTGCCAGCAGCTTAAGGGTACCGAACACTGAAGCTTTCTTT CASSLRVPNTEAFF
- TRBJ1-1 TRBV7-9 - TGTGCCAGCAGCTTACCCGAGTTCAGTCTGAACACTGAAGCTTTCTTT CASSLPEFSLNTEAFF
few TRBJ2-2 TRBV4-1 - TGCGCCAGCAGCCAAGGACTCGGGGAGCTGTTTTTT CASSQGLGELFF
- TRBJ1-1 TRBV5-1 - TGCGCCAGCAGCCCGGGCCTTCAGGGAACTGAAGCTTTCTTT CASSPGLQGTEAFF
- TRBJ2-7 TRBV7-3 - TGTGCCAGCAGCTTAACCCGGGTCGGCTCCTACGAGCAGTACTTC CASSLTRVGSYEQYF
- TRBJ2-1 TRBV5-8 - TGTGCCAGCAGCTTCGTGTCTGATAATGAGCAGTTCTTC CASSFVSDNEQFF
- TRBJ2-7 TRBV4-1 - TGCGCCAGCAGCCAAGACTACCCCTACGAGCAGTACTTC CASSQDYPYEQYF
- TRBJ2-2 TRBV5-4 - TGTGCCAGCAGCTTTGCGAACACCGGGGAGCTGTTTTTT CASSFANTGELFF
- TRBJ1-5 TRBV2 - TGTGCCAGCAGTGAACCCACTGCGAGGCAGCCCCAGCATTTT CASSEPTARQPQHF
- TRBJ2-4 TRBV5-5 - TGTGCCAGCAGCTCCATCAACATTCAGTACTTC CASSSINIQYF
- TRBJ2-7 TRBV7-9 TRBD1 TGTGCCAGCAGCTTAGTCGGGACAGGGAGCGAGCAGTACTTC CASSLVGTGSEQYF
- TRBJ2-5 TRBV11-2 - TGTGCCAGCAGCTTAACGGAGACCCAGTACTTC CASSLTETQYF
- TRBJ2-3 TRBV7-6 - TGTGCCAGCAGCTTGGGTGGTACAGATACGCAGTATTTT CASSLGGTDTQYF
- TRBJ1-1 TRBV5-1 - TGCGCCAGCAGCTTGGATCTGTTCACTGAAGCTTTCTTT CASSLDLFTEAFF
- TRBJ2-5 TRBV11-2 TRBD2 TGTGCCAGCAGCTTTTTTCCCCTAGCGGGAAAAGAGACCCAGTACTTC CASSFFPLAGKETQYF
- TRBJ2-6 TRBV7-8 - TGTGCCAGCAGTTCCGGGACTGAGATCTCTGGGGCCAACGTCCTGACTTTC CASSSGTEISGANVLTF
few TRBJ1-1 TRBV7-9 - TGTGCCAGCAGCTTTTACACTGGCTCAAACACTGAAGCTTTCTTT CASSFYTGSNTEAFF
- TRBJ2-7 TRBV7-9 TRBD1 TGTGCCAGCAGCTTGGGACAGGGTGTCCGCTACGAGCAGTACTTC CASSLGQGVRYEQYF
- TRBJ2-5 TRBV7-9 - TGTGCCAGCAGCTGGGGACCGAGCCAAGAGACCCAGTACTTC CASSWGPSQETQYF
- TRBJ2-5 TRBV15 - TGTGCCACCAGCCGCGGCAGGAGCCAAGAGACCCAGTACTTC CATSRGRSQETQYF
once TRBJ2-1 TRBV5-4 - TGTGCCAGCAGCTTGGGCCACAGGGAGTTACATGAGCAGTTCTTC CASSLGHRELHEQFF
- TRBJ2-2 TRBV12-5 - TGTGCTAGTGGACTGGGGAGGAACACCGGGGAGCTGTTTTTT CASGLGRNTGELFF
- TRBJ2-2 TRBV30 - TGTGCCTGGAGTGTTGTAGGAACCGGGGAGCTGTTTTTT CAWSVVGTGELFF
- TRBJ2-7 TRBV9 - TGTGCCAGCAGCGTAGGTACCGGGGGGCCGTACGAGCAGTACTTC CASSVGTGGPYEQYF
- TRBJ2-5 TRBV28 TRBD1 TGTGCCAGCAGGACCTCCGGGACAGTCCCTCTCCAAGAGACCCAGTACTTC CASRTSGTVPLQETQYF
once TRBJ2-3 TRBV19 - TGTGCCAGTAGTATGCTTAGCACAGATACGCAGTATTTT CASSMLSTDTQYF
- TRBJ2-7 TRBV7-6 - TGTGCCAGCAGCCTGGGCAGGTCCTACGAGCAGTACTTC CASSLGRSYEQYF
- TRBJ1-1 TRBV6-5 - TGTGCCAGCAGTTGGTTCGACGAGGGCACTGAAGCTTTCTTT CASSWFDEGTEAFF
few TRBJ1-5 TRBV1 - TGCACCAGCAGCCGGAACCAGGGGGTGGATCAGCCCCAGCATTTT CTSSRNQGVDQPQHF
- TRBJ2-7 TRBV29-1 TRBD2 TGCAGCGTCGTGACTAGCGGGGTCTACGAGCAGTACTTC CSVVTSGVYEQYF
- TRBJ1-5 TRBV19 TRBD1 TGTGCCAGTAGTCGGGACAGGTATAGCAATCAGCCCCAGCATTTT CASSRDRYSNQPQHF
- TRBJ1-3 TRBV11-3 - TGTGCCAGCAGCTTCGCGACACCCGGAAACACCATATATTTT CASSFATPGNTIYF
once TRBJ2-2 TRBV7-9 - TGTGCCAGCAGCTTAGTCTACAGGGCCGGGGAGCTGTTTTTT CASSLVYRAGELFF
- TRBJ2-1 TRBV7-3 TRBD2 TGTGCCAGCAGCTGGGGACTAGGCAATGAGCAGTTCTTC CASSWGLGNEQFF
- TRBJ2-1 TRBV27 TRBD2 TGTGCCAGCTGCCCTTCCGGGACTAGCGGTACCTTCTCCTACAATGAGCAGTTCTTC CASCPSGTSGTFSYNEQFF
few TRBJ1-6 TRBV2 - TGTGCCAGCAGTGAATCAGTCCGTAATTCACCCCTCCACTTT CASSESVRNSPLHF
- TRBJ1-1 TRBV7-9 - TGTGCCAGCAGCCCGAGCGGACAACCGAACACTGAAGCTTTCTTT CASSPSGQPNTEAFF
once TRBJ1-3 TRBV5-1 - TGCGCCAGCAGCTTGGGGGATGAAAGCTCTGGAAACACCATATATTTT CASSLGDESSGNTIYF
- TRBJ1-2 TRBV7-8 - TGTGCCAGCAGCCCCCGCGGCACTATAAACTATGGCTACACCTTC CASSPRGTINYGYTF
- TRBJ1-1 TRBV6-1 - TGTGCCAGCAGTGAATTCGCAGGGACGGTAGCTTTCTTT CASSEFAGTVAFF
few TRBJ2-2 TRBV19 TRBD1 TGTGCCAGTAGTCAGGGGGCTGCCCCCGGGGAGCTGTTTTTT CASSQGAAPGELFF
- TRBJ2-7 TRBV6-6 - TGTGCCAGCAGCCCAGGGCCGGGGGCCTACGAGCAGTACTTC CASSPGPGAYEQYF
once TRBJ2-7 TRBV5-1 - TGCGCCAGCAGCTTCACAGGGTCCCATGAGCAGTACTTC CASSFTGSHEQYF
- TRBJ1-3 TRBV18 - TGTGCCAGCTCACCCTGGACATTTGGAAACACCATATATTTT CASSPWTFGNTIYF
- TRBJ1-1 TRBV6-1 - TGTGCCAGCGATTTCGATTGGACAGCCAACACTGAAGCTTTCTTT CASDFDWTANTEAFF
- TRBJ1-4 TRBV10-3 TRBD1 TGTGCCATCAGCACCGGGACAGCAGTTGCAACTAATGAAAAACTGTTTTTT CAISTGTAVATNEKLFF
- TRBJ1-2 TRBV6-5 - TGTGCCAGCAGTTACTCGAGACTTCTAGGAGGCTACACCTTC CASSYSRLLGGYTF
- TRBJ2-7 TRBV9 TRBD2 TGTGCCAGCAGCGTCTCGAGCGGGAGTCAGTACGAGCAGTACTTC CASSVSSGSQYEQYF
- TRBJ2-7 TRBV28 - TGTGCCAGCAGCTCGAGCATGGGGGGGCTCGAGCAGTACTTC CASSSSMGGLEQYF
few TRBJ1-5 TRBV19 - TGTGCCAGTAGTATGGCGGGTGCGGAGCCCCAGCATTTT CASSMAGAEPQHF